The 20 T cell receptor beta chains below all came from one sample that was sequenced in a study of technical replicates of blood from a few donors. TCRdb's copy holds only in-frame clones and misses some; the assay was immunoSEQ multiplex PCR. The sample carries 50,000 to 70,000 clones, just over 90% recorded once. Sequenced: PBMCs. Every receptor here comes from a human donor in good health. Some clones in this sample may be carry-over from other donors' samples.

The rearrangement links TRBV30 to TRBJ2-1; 8 bases align to TRBD2. This CDR3 comprises 13 residues. Per the germline V gene, CDR1 is GTSNPN and CDR2 is SVGIG (reference sequence). V lost 8 bases to trimming and J lost 2 bases; unmatched junction nucleotides: 5. CDR3 amino acids: CAVTGGAYNEQFF. Written as DNA, the CDR3 is TGTGCCGTGACGGGAGGGGCCTACAATGAGCAGTTCTTC. Full variable domain (outside the CDR3, taken from reference TRBV30 and TRBJ2-1): SQTIHQWPATLVQPVGSPLSLECTVEGTSNPNLYWYRQAAGRGLQLLFYSVGIGQISSEVPQNLSASRPQDRQFILSSKKLLLSDSGFYLCAVTGGAYNEQFFGPGTRLTVL.

The chain recombines TRBV5-6 with TRBJ1-2, with a tentative D call TRBD1 (6 bases). The V and J ends lost 7 bases and 10 bases respectively, with 17 bases between them. Germline CDR1 reads SGHDT; CDR2 reads YYEEEE. The CDR3 extends over 12 amino acids. This chain's CDR3 is CASGQRAFDYTF. CDR3 coding DNA: TGTGCCAGCGGACAGAGAGCGTTTGACTACACCTTC.

The chain combines TRBV29-1 with TRBJ1-1; D ambiguous. Trimming removed 2 bases from V and 6 bases from J, with 13 bases in between. Germline assignment: CDR1 SQVTM and CDR2 ANQGSEA. The CDR3 totals 13 residues. CDR3 sequence reads: CSVEIGKTAEAFF. Written as DNA, the CDR3 is TGCAGCGTTGAAATTGGAAAAACAGCTGAAGCTTTCTTT.

This chain joins TRBV6-1 and TRBJ2-7; 7 bases fit TRBD1. The CDR3 totals 15 residues. Looked up from germline, CDR1 is MNHNS and CDR2 is SASEGT. The J segment lost 0 bases and the V segment lost 2 bases, leaving 4 bases of the junction unmatched. CDR3 bases: TGTGCCAGCAGTGAATTCGGGACAGCCTCCTACGAGCAGTACTTC. Its translation: CASSEFGTASYEQYF.

The V gene is TRBV27, the J gene TRBJ1-1, with 7 bases fitting TRBD1. The CDR3 has 13 amino acids. Unmatched junction bases numbered 0, after V lost 4 bases and J lost 1 base. In germline, CDR1 is MNHEY, CDR2 SMNVEV (reference sequence). CDR3: CASSYRGNTEAFF. The CDR3 DNA follows: TGTGCCAGCAGTTACAGGGGGAACACTGAAGCTTTCTTT.

The chain carries TRBV5-6 and TRBJ2-3, with TRBD2 identical over 9 bases. The V segment lost 1 base and the J segment 5 bases; nucleotides outside the gene matches: 5. The germline gives CDR1 SGHDT, CDR2 YYEEEE. CDR3 length equals 15 residues. CDR3 nucleotides: TGTGCCAGCAGCTTGCGGCGGGAGGGGATAGATACGCAGTATTTT. Translated: CASSLRREGIDTQYF.

The chain couples TRBV9 to TRBJ1-1, with a possible D match to TRBD1 (5 bases). The CDR3 totals 13 residues. V was shortened by 6 bases and J by 8 bases, with 17 bases between the two germline ends. CDR1 and CDR2 (germline): SGDLS, YYNGEE. The chain's CDR3 is CASNRRPGEEAFF. As DNA, the CDR3 is TGTGCCAGCAACAGGCGACCAGGTGAGGAAGCTTTCTTT.

This rearrangement joins TRBV19 to TRBJ1-1, with a weak D call TRBD1 (6 bases). Looked up from germline, CDR1 is LNHDA and CDR2 is SQIVND (reference sequence). With 3 bases removed from V and 1 base from J, the gap between germline ends came to 9 bases. The CDR3 is 14 amino acids. This chain's CDR3 is CASSITGQNTEAFF. The CDR3 DNA reads as TGTGCCAGTAGTATTACGGGACAGAACACTGAAGCTTTCTTT.

This clone was found once. This CDR3 reads CSPGTETMYEQYF. For the CDR3, the DNA is TGCAGCCCAGGGACAGAGACTATGTACGAGCAGTACTTC. The rearrangement joins TRBV29-1 to TRBJ2-7; TRBD1 matches at 7 bases. The J segment lost 4 bases and the V segment lost 8 bases, leaving 11 bases of the junction unmatched. Germline V lookup: CDR1 SQVTM, CDR2 ANQGSEA. The CDR3 covers 13 residues.

This chain joins TRBV6-1 and TRBJ1-1; D is unclear. Trimming shortened V by 2 bases and J by 2 bases, and 9 bases separated the two germline ends. This CDR3 region has 14 residues. Germline CDR1 reads MNHNS; CDR2 reads SASEGT. CDR3 loop: CASSESVRNTEAFF. DNA of the CDR3: TGTGCCAGCAGTGAATCTGTGCGAAACACTGAAGCTTTCTTT.

V gene TRBV9 combines with J gene TRBJ2-3; no definite D call. Germline CDR1 SGDLS, CDR2 YYNGEE. Deletions cut 4 bases from V and 1 base from J, with 10 bases between. This CDR3 has 14 amino acids. This CDR3 reads CASSRIAGTDTQYF. DNA of the CDR3: TGTGCCAGCAGCCGGATCGCGGGCACAGATACGCAGTATTTT.

V is TRBV11-2 and J is TRBJ2-1, with 7 bases matching TRBD2. The germline V gene has CDR1 SGHAT and CDR2 FQNNGV. Trimming cost V 5 bases and J 14 bases; bases outside gene matches: 12. The CDR3 has 13 residues. CDR3 sequence: CASSPTSGAIKFF. CDR3 DNA: TGTGCCAGCAGCCCGACAAGCGGGGCCATTAAGTTCTTC.

The chain recombines TRBV5-4 with TRBJ1-6; possible D gene TRBD1, 5 bases. The CDR3 has 15 amino acids. Germline V gene data show CDR1 as SGHNT and CDR2 as YYREEE (reference sequence). V was cut by 0 bases and J by 9 bases, with 13 bases left in between. The CDR3 spells CASSLDLLGGSPLHF. CDR3 nucleotides: TGTGCCAGCAGCTTGGATTTACTCGGGGGTTCACCCCTCCACTTT.

The chain has TRBV7-2 and TRBJ2-4; 15 bases are a match to TRBD2. The CDR3 totals 16 residues. V was pared by 5 bases and J by 7 bases, with 6 bases of the junction left unmatched. The germline gives CDR1 SGHTA, CDR2 FQGNSA. The CDR3 is CASSKPGTSGRNIQYF. DNA for the CDR3: TGTGCCAGCAGCAAACCCGGGACTAGCGGGAGGAACATTCAGTACTTC.

V is TRBV7-2 and J is TRBJ2-3; 8 bases map to TRBD2. V shed 1 base and J 4 bases; nucleotides not matched to a gene: 4. This CDR3 spans 15 amino acids. Per germline, CDR1 SGHTA and CDR2 FQGNSA. The CDR3 region has the DNA TGTGCCAGCAGCTTAGACGGGAGGGCTGCAGATACGCAGTATTTT. It translates to CASSLDGRAADTQYF.

V gene TRBV18 combines with J gene TRBJ2-7; 8 bases fit TRBD2. Germline CDR1 and CDR2: KGHSH and LQKENI. Trimming cost V 4 bases and J 8 bases; bases outside gene matches: 13. CDR3 size: 15 residues. The CDR3: CASSRGLSGTLQQYF. CDR3 nucleotides: TGTGCCAGCTCACGGGGCCTTAGCGGGACCTTACAGCAGTACTTC.

V usage is TRBV18 and J usage is TRBJ2-3; 9 nucleotides agree with TRBD2. Germline V lookup: CDR1 KGHSH, CDR2 LQKENI. The V gene end was trimmed by 11 bases and the J gene end by 2 bases; junction bases not matched to a gene: 5. The CDR3 is made up of 13 amino acids. The CDR3 DNA sequence: TGTGCCGGCGCTAGCGGGGTCACAGATACGCAGTATTTT. Residues: CAGASGVTDTQYF.

The rearrangement uses TRBV29-1 and TRBJ2-2, with D possibly being TRBD1 (6 bases). CDR1 SQVTM and CDR2 ANQGSEA come from the germline V gene. V was clipped by 4 bases and J by 1 base, with 19 bases between them. This CDR3 is built from 17 residues. CDR3 nucleotide sequence: TGCAGCGTTGTAACTACCGGGACAACCAAGAACACCGGGGAGCTGTTTTTT. Its protein product is CSVVTTGTTKNTGELFF.

The chain is built from TRBV5-3 and TRBJ2-5; the D gene is possibly TRBD1 (5 bases). TRBV5-3 is an open reading frame, and its role is uncertain. Trimming left V 1 base short and J 4 bases short, with 8 bases between. The CDR3 runs to 13 residues. CDR3 region: CARSLQGRETQYF. The DNA of the CDR3 is TGTGCCAGAAGCTTGCAGGGTCGAGAGACCCAGTACTTC.

This clone was found once. The chain employs TRBV5-8 and TRBJ1-1; the D gene is possibly TRBD1 (6 bases). The CDR3 spans 13 residues. Trimming took 0 bases from V and 8 from J, leaving 11 bases between them. Looked up from germline, CDR1 is SGHTS and CDR2 is YDEGEE. The CDR3 DNA sequence: TGTGCCAGCAGCTTGGTGATGGGGGCGGAAGCTTTCTTT. Its translation: CASSLVMGAEAFF.